This T cell receptor beta chain was sequenced during a study of cytotoxic CD8 clonotypes in ibrutinib-treated CLL. This CDR3 has 14 amino acids. The V and J ends lost 2 bases and 2 bases respectively, with 7 bases between them. Germline loops: CDR1 MNHEY, CDR2 SVGAGI. This table comes from immunoSEQ multiplex PCR, and its TCRdb copy is limited to in-frame clones, with some not included. Of some 200,000 clones in the sample, about four fifths were seen once. This receptor was obtained from a human donor with chronic lymphocytic leukemia. Sequencing was performed on PBMCs, taken after 12 months of ibrutinib treatment. The gene calls are TRBV6-5 and TRBJ2-1, with D possibly being TRBD1 (6 bases). DNA for the CDR3: TGTGCCAGCAGTTACCGGACAGCCTACAATGAGCAGTTCTTC. It codes for CASSYRTAYNEQFF.